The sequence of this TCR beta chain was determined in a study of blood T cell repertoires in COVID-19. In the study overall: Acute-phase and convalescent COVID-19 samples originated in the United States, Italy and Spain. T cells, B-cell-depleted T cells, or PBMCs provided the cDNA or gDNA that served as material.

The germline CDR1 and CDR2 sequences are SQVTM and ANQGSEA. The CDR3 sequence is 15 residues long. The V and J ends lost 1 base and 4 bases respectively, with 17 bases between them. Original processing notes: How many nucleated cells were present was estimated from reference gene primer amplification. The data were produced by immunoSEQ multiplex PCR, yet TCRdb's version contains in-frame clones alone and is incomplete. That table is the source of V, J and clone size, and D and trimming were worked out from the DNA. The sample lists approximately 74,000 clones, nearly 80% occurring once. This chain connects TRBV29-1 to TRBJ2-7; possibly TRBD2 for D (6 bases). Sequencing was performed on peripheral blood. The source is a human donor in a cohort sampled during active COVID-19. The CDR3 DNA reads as TGCAGCGTTGAAGGGGGGTGGGACTCCCCTTACGAGCAGTACTTC. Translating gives CSVEGGWDSPYEQYF.